The 8 T cell receptor beta chains below all came from one sample that was sequenced in a study of CD8 T cells in ankylosing spondylitis. One entry per CDR3 protein, called by TCRdb with MiXCR from the 5' RACE reads. The data show roughly 230,000 distinct CDR3 sequences, 8% to 11% seen once. The specimen sequenced was blood, either unsorted or a sorted T cell fraction (not recorded which). The receptors here all came from a male donor with ankylosing spondylitis or in good health (not recorded which).

This clonotype was seen many times. The chain recombines TRBV12-3 or TRBV12-4 with TRBJ2-1, with D hard to call. The CDR3 runs to 12 residues. The V end was cut by 6 bases, the J end by 0 bases, with 3 bases between. CDR3 coding DNA: TGTGCCAGCAGCTTCTCCTACAATGAGCAGTTCTTC. This encodes CASSFSYNEQFF.

The table lists this clonotype with many counts. DNA of the CDR3: TGCAGCGTAAGTCCCAGGGCAGGGGGCACTGAAGCTTTCTTT. It codes for CSVSPRAGGTEAFF. The rearrangement joins TRBV29-1 to TRBJ1-1, with 7 bases lining up with TRBD1. Germline V CDR1 and CDR2: SQVTM, ANQGSEA. With V trimmed by 6 bases and J by 4 bases, 11 bases remained unmatched. The CDR3 has 14 amino acids.

At least ten counts were recorded for this clonotype. V usage is TRBV5-6 and J usage is TRBJ2-5; tentatively, D is TRBD1 (5 bases). In germline, CDR1 is SGHDT, CDR2 YYEEEE. V lost 1 base, J lost 1 base, and 11 bases lay in between. There are 15 residues in the CDR3. Here the CDR3 reads CASSLLGQVQETQYF. The CDR3 nucleotides are TGTGCCAGCAGCTTGTTGGGGCAGGTCCAAGAGACCCAGTACTTC.

This clonotype was detected many times. The chain links TRBV11-1 to TRBJ2-1, with 8 bases aligning to TRBD2. Germline V gene sequence: CDR1 SGHAT, CDR2 FQDESV (reference sequence). This CDR3 comprises 18 residues. V shed 3 bases and J 2 bases; nucleotides not matched to a gene: 12. This chain's CDR3 is CASSFPIIAGSTYNEQFF. The CDR3 DNA reads TGTGCCAGCAGCTTTCCTATCATAGCGGGGTCCACCTACAATGAGCAGTTCTTC.

This clonotype showed up many times. The chain links TRBV6-5 to TRBJ2-7, with D perhaps TRBD2 (7 bases). With 0 bases removed from V and 3 bases from J, the gap between germline ends came to 15 bases. The length of the CDR3 is 16 residues. The germline gives CDR1 MNHEY, CDR2 SVGAGI. CDR3 nucleotides: TGTGCCAGCAGTTACTCGGGGGGGCGGGCGCGCTACGAGCAGTACTTC. As protein: CASSYSGGRARYEQYF.

This clonotype was detected many times. This chain links TRBV5-1 with TRBJ1-1, with D unresolved. CDR1 SGHRS and CDR2 YFSETQ come from the germline V gene. The CDR3 loop spans 12 amino acids. V was cut by 5 bases and J by 6 bases, with 11 bases left in between. CDR3 bases: TGCGCCAGCAGACCAGCTTTCGCTGAAGCTTTCTTT. As protein: CASRPAFAEAFF. The variable domain in full, with the rest retrieved from reference TRBV5-1 and TRBJ1-1, is KAGVTQTPRYLIKTRGQQVTLSCSPISGHRSVSWYQQTPGQGLQFLFEYFSETQRNKGNFPGRFSGRQFSNSRSEMNVSTLELGDSALYLCASRPAFAEAFFGQGTRLTVV.

This clonotype was observed at least ten times. This chain uses TRBV12-3 or TRBV12-4 with TRBJ2-4, with a weak D call TRBD2 (6 bases). The V end lost 8 bases, the J end lost 0 bases, and 17 bases lay between the germline ends. The CDR3 is 16 amino acids. The CDR3 bases are TGTGCCAGCGGAATCGGAGGGGTACTAGCCAAAAACATTCAGTACTTC. Its protein product is CASGIGGVLAKNIQYF.

The sample holds many counts of this clonotype. The chain uses TRBV12-3 or TRBV12-4 and TRBJ1-3; D might be TRBD1 (6 bases). Trimming cost V 7 bases and J 0 bases, with 22 bases left between them. This CDR3 comprises 18 residues. The CDR3 reads CASTLAYGGWGSGNTIYF. The CDR3 bases are TGTGCCAGCACTCTCGCGTACGGGGGCTGGGGCTCTGGAAACACCATATATTTT.